The clone carrying this T cell receptor (beta chain) was seen many times. Deletions cut 6 bases from V and 11 bases from J, with 19 bases between. This CDR3 contains 12 residues. Germline assignment: CDR1 DFQATT and CDR2 SNEGSKA (reference sequence). No ophthalmopathy within 18 months of follow-up signified stable hyperthyroidism. The record originates from a study of Graves' ophthalmopathy and Graves' hyperthyroidism. From RNA, the CDR3 regions of TCR beta chains were amplified and sequenced. Second-round multiplex PCR followed a first-round RT-PCR using HTBI primers. A single record per CDR3 protein comes from TCRdb applying MiXCR to the multiplex PCR reads. Of a few hundred thousand distinct CDR3 sequences detected, over 15% appear once; the ten largest clones hold approximately 7%.

The specimen was peripheral blood. The chain combines TRBV20-1 with TRBJ1-1; no firm D call. This sequence originates from a young woman with stable Graves' hyperthyroidism. The CDR3 DNA sequence: TGCAGTGCAACCACACCCTCACTGAGGGCTTTCTTT. It specifies CSATTPSLRAFF.